These 8 T cell receptor beta chains came from one sample sequenced in a study of blood T cell repertoires in COVID-19. Clones were sequenced by immunoSEQ multiplex PCR, and TCRdb holds only the in-frame ones, with some missing. The sample records some 190,000 clones, around 84% being singletons. The sequencing input was peripheral blood. These receptor sequences come from a human donor in a cohort sampled during active COVID-19.

The V call is TRBV7-2, the J call TRBJ2-3; 7 bases are a match to TRBD2. The CDR3 consists of 15 residues. CDR1 is SGHTA, CDR2 FQGNSA, per germline. V lost 5 bases, J lost 4 bases, and 9 bases stayed unmatched. CDR3 residues: CASSPQRGGADTQYF. The CDR3 nucleotides read TGTGCCAGCAGCCCTCAGCGGGGAGGGGCAGATACGCAGTATTTT.

The J gene is TRBJ2-1, the V gene TRBV11-3, with 10 bases that match TRBD1. The CDR3 extends over 14 amino acids. Germline values: CDR1 SGHNT, CDR2 YENEEA. The V gene end was trimmed by 5 bases and the J gene end by 9 bases; junction bases not matched to a gene: 7. The CDR3 loop is CASSGGTGAVEQFF. CDR3 coding DNA: TGTGCCAGCAGCGGTGGGACAGGGGCGGTTGAGCAGTTCTTC.

The gene calls are TRBV6-5 and TRBJ2-1, with 7 bases aligning to TRBD2. V trimming: 2 bases; J trimming: 1 base; junction bases outside the gene matches: 5. In germline, CDR1 is MNHEY, CDR2 SVGAGI. This CDR3 is 16 amino acids long. CDR3 bases: TGTGCCAGCAGTTACGCCCGCGGGGGTTCCTACAATGAGCAGTTCTTC. Amino acid sequence: CASSYARGGSYNEQFF.

V and J are TRBV24-1 and TRBJ1-3, with 7 bases identical to TRBD1. The length of the CDR3 is 16 residues. Germline V gene data show CDR1 as KGHDR and CDR2 as SFDVKD. J was trimmed by 1 base and V by 3 bases; bases with no gene match: 5. As DNA, the CDR3 is TGTGCCACCAGTGATGCCGACAGGGCGTCTGGAAACACCATATATTTT. Protein product: CATSDADRASGNTIYF.

This clone was detected many times. The chain carries TRBV4-2 and TRBJ1-6; D possibly corresponds to TRBD1 (6 bases). V was shortened by 0 bases and J by 7 bases, with 10 bases between the two germline ends. The CDR3 runs to 15 residues. From germline, CDR1 is LGHNA and CDR2 YNFKEQ. The CDR3 region is CASSQDQGLNSPLHF. As DNA, the CDR3 is TGTGCCAGCAGCCAAGACCAGGGGTTGAATTCACCCCTCCACTTT.

The chain is built from TRBV7-9 and TRBJ2-1, with D hard to call. The germline V gene has CDR1 SEHNR and CDR2 FQNEAQ (reference sequence). V was cut by 5 bases and J by 10 bases, with 12 bases left in between. CDR3 length: 12 residues. The CDR3 loop is CASSRGLREQFF. The CDR3 nucleotides are TGTGCCAGCAGCCGAGGTCTTCGGGAGCAGTTCTTC. Using reference TRBV7-9 and TRBJ2-1 for the parts outside the CDR3, the full variable domain is DTGVSQNPRHKITKRGQNVTFRCDPISEHNRLYWYRQTLGQGPEFLTYFQNEAQLEKSRLLSDRFSAERPKGSFSTLEIQRTEQGDSAMYLCASSRGLREQFFGPGTRLTVL.

V is TRBV7-3 and J is TRBJ2-1; TRBD2 aligns across 7 bases. J was trimmed by 4 bases and V by 0 bases; bases with no gene match: 6. The V gene's germline CDR1 is SGHTA and CDR2 FQGTGA. CDR3 size: 16 residues. The CDR3 region is CASSLTSSGSYNEQFF. CDR3 coding DNA: TGTGCCAGCAGCTTAACCTCTAGCGGATCATACAATGAGCAGTTCTTC.

Concerning this clone itself: At one end the junction does not follow the germline gene, possibly because of a read error. This chain joins TRBV29-1 and TRBJ2-7; D remains ambiguous. The CDR3 is 14 residues long. CDR1 is SQVTM, CDR2 ANQGSEA, per germline. The CDR3 DNA is TGCAGCGTTCAAGACACGAGGAGCTCCTACGAGCAGTACTTC. Translated, it gives CSVQDTRSSYEQYF.